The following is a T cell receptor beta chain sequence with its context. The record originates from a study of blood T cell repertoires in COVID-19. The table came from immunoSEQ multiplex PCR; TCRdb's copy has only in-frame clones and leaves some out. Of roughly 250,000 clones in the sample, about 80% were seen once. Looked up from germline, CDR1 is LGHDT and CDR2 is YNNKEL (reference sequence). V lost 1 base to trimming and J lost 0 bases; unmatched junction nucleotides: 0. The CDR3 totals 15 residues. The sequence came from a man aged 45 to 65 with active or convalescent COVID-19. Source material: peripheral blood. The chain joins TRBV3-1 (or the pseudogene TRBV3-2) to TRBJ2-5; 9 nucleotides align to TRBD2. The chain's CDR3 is CASSQVAGDQETQYF. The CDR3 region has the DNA TGTGCCAGCAGCCAAGTAGCGGGGGACCAAGAGACCCAGTACTTC.